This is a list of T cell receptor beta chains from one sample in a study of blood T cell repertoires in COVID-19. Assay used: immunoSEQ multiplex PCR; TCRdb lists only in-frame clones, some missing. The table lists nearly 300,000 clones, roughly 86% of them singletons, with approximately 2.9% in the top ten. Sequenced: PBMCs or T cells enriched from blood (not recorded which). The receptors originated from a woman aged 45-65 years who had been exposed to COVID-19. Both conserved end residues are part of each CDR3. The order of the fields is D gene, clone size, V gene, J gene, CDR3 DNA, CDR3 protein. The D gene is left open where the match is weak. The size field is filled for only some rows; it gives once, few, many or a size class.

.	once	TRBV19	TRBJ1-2	TGTGCCAGTAGTATTGTAACAGGGACGGGCTACACCTTC	CASSIVTGTGYTF
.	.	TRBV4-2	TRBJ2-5	TGTGCCAGCAGCCAAGCCCAAGCGGTTCAAGAGACCCAGTACTTC	CASSQAQAVQETQYF
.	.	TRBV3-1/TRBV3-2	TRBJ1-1	TGTGCCAGCAGCCTCCCTACGACAGGAGGAAACACTGAAGCTTTCTTT	CASSLPTTGGNTEAFF
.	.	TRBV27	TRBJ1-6	TGTGCCAGCACCCAGGGGCAGGGAATTTCACCCCTCCACTTT	CASTQGQGISPLHF
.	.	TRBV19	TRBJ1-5	TGTGCCAGTAGTATAGGGGGCCCGGGGGGGCCCGGTAGCAATCAGCCCCAGCATTTT	CASSIGGPGGPGSNQPQHF
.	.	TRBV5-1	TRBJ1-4	TGCGCCAGCACCGCCTCAAGAGCTAATGAAAAACTGTTTTTT	CASTASRANEKLFF
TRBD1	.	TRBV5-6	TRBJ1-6	TGTGCCAGCAGCTTTGGACAGGGTAATTCACCCCTCCACTTT	CASSFGQGNSPLHF
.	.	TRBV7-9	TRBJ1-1	TGTGCCAGCAGCCGCGGGACGGGGAACACTGAAGCTTTCTTT	CASSRGTGNTEAFF
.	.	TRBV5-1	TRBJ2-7	TGCGCCAGCAGATCTAGCCAGGCCGTCTCCTACGAGCAGTACTTC	CASRSSQAVSYEQYF
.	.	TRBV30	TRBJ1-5	TGTGCCTGGAACAGGGGCAATCAGCCCCAGCATTTT	CAWNRGNQPQHF
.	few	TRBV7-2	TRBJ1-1	TGTGCCAGCAGCGCCGGTGGAGGCATGAACACTGAAGCTTTCTTT	CASSAGGGMNTEAFF
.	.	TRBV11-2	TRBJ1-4	TGTGCCAGCAGCTTAGGGGTCCGCGGGGAAAAACTGTTTTTT	CASSLGVRGEKLFF
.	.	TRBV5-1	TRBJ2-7	TGCGCCAGCAGCTTGGAGGCGGGATTCGTTGCCTACGAGCAGTACTTC	CASSLEAGFVAYEQYF
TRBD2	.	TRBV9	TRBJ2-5	TGTGCCAGCAGCGTAGGGTCTAGCGGGGGGACCATCCAAGAGACCCAGTACTTC	CASSVGSSGGTIQETQYF
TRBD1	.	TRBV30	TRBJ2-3	TGTGCCTGGAGCCCGACAGGGTTTGGAGATACGCAGTATTTT	CAWSPTGFGDTQYF
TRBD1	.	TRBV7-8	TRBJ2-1	TGTGCCAGCAGCCCCGGACAGGGTAGTTACAATGAGCAGTTCTTC	CASSPGQGSYNEQFF
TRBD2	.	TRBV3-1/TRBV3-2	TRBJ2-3	TGTGCCAGCAGGAGTAGCGGGAGGACTAGCACAGATACGCAGTATTTT	CASRSSGRTSTDTQYF
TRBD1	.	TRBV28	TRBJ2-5	TGTGCCAGCATGGGCGGGTCGACAGGGGGAGAGACCCAGTACTTC	CASMGGSTGGETQYF
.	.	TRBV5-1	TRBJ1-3	TGCGCCAGCAGCTTGTCAACAGGGACCTCTGGAAACACCATATATTTT	CASSLSTGTSGNTIYF
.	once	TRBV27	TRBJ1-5	TGTGCCAGCACCCCAGCAGGGCAGGGCACCCATCAGCCCCAGCATTTT	CASTPAGQGTHQPQHF
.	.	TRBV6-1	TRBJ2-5	TGTGCCAGCAGTGAAGGATTGGACAGTGGAACGTACCAAGAGACCCAGTACTTC	CASSEGLDSGTYQETQYF
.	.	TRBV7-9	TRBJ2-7	TGTGCCAGCAGCTTAGCGGCAGGGGCTGGCTACGAGCAGTACTTC	CASSLAAGAGYEQYF
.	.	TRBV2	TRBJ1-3	TGTGCCAGCAGTGGACAGAGCAACTCTGGAAACACCATATATTTT	CASSGQSNSGNTIYF
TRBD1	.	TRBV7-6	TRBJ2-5	TGTGCCAGCAGCCCCAGGGGACAGCCGATCCAAGAGACCCAGTACTTC	CASSPRGQPIQETQYF
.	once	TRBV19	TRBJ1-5	TGTGCCAGTAGTACTGATCCTGGGGCTAATCAGCCCCAGCATTTT	CASSTDPGANQPQHF
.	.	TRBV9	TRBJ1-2	TGTGCCAGCAGCGTAGACGGATCAGGGTCCTACTTCTATGGCTACACCTTC	CASSVDGSGSYFYGYTF
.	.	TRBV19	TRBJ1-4	TGTGCCAGTAGTATAGAACCGGTGACAACAACTAATGAAAAACTGTTTTTT	CASSIEPVTTTNEKLFF
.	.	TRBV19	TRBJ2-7	TGTGCCAGTAGAACGGTGGGCGGAGGCTCCTACGAGCAGTACTTC	CASRTVGGGSYEQYF
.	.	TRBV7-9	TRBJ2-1	TGTGCCAGCAGCTTGCGTAGGCGGATCTACAATGAGCAGTTCTTC	CASSLRRRIYNEQFF
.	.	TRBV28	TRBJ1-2	TGTGCCAGCAGTCCCAGGACAGAATCGGGGGGCTACACCTTC	CASSPRTESGGYTF
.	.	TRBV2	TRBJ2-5	TGTGCCAGCAGTTTTCAGATGGGGGCTGCGCAGACCCAGTACTTC	CASSFQMGAAQTQYF
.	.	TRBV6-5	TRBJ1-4	TGTGCCAGCAGGGCTTACACCGCTCGCGGTGAAAAACTGTTTTTT	CASRAYTARGEKLFF